This is a list of T cell receptor beta chains from one sample in a study of cytomegalovirus exposure and HLA in healthy donors. Sequencing was performed with immunoSEQ multiplex PCR; in TCRdb, only in-frame clones are kept and a portion is missing. The data contain some 140,000 clones, over 75% of them singletons. The specimen sequenced was PBMCs. The receptor set was obtained from a young man in good health. Both conserved end residues are part of each CDR3. The D gene is left open where the match is weak. Expanded clones get a size class; other rows say once, few or many, or leave the size out.

>NA|few|TRBV7-9|TRBJ2-7
CASSPTTSLEQYF
TGTGCCAGCAGCCCAACGACTAGTCTCGAGCAGTACTTC
>NA|NA|TRBV30|TRBJ1-5
CAWSGANHQPQHF
TGTGCCTGGAGTGGAGCCAACCATCAGCCCCAGCATTTT
>NA|NA|TRBV5-6|TRBJ2-2
CASSLVQGDTGELFF
TGTGCCAGCAGCTTGGTACAGGGAGACACCGGGGAGCTGTTTTTT
>TRBD1|NA|TRBV6-1|TRBJ1-4
CASSEGDRGRANEKLFF
TGTGCCAGCAGTGAAGGAGACAGGGGGCGAGCTAATGAAAAACTGTTTTTT
>NA|once|TRBV7-9|TRBJ2-1
CASSREVGSPYNEQFF
TGTGCCAGCAGCCGAGAGGTCGGTAGCCCGTACAATGAGCAGTTCTTC
>NA|NA|TRBV25-1|TRBJ2-5
CASTEKTAQETQYF
TGTGCCAGCACCGAGAAAACTGCCCAAGAGACCCAGTACTTC
>TRBD1|NA|TRBV6-5|TRBJ1-2
CASSYAGQGKVGGYTF
TGTGCCAGCAGTTACGCCGGACAGGGTAAAGTGGGAGGCTACACCTTC
>TRBD1|NA|TRBV30|TRBJ1-6
CAWRDRGYSPLHF
TGTGCCTGGAGAGACAGGGGATATTCACCCCTCCACTTT
>TRBD2|NA|TRBV5-1|TRBJ2-7
CASSPGTSGTLSYEQYF
TGCGCCAGCAGCCCCGGGACTAGCGGGACCCTTTCCTACGAGCAGTACTTC
>TRBD1|NA|TRBV19|TRBJ1-3
CASSNNQGANTIYF
TGTGCCAGTAGTAACAACCAGGGGGCAAACACCATATATTTT
>NA|once|TRBV5-1|TRBJ2-5
CASSLDAETQYF
TGCGCCAGCAGCTTGGACGCGGAGACCCAGTACTTC
>TRBD2|NA|TRBV9|TRBJ2-3
CASRGGKDTQYF
TGTGCCAGCAGGGGGGGGAAAGATACGCAGTATTTT
>TRBD2|NA|TRBV4-2|TRBJ2-3
CASSPRSSGRRADTQYF
TGTGCCAGCAGCCCGAGATCTAGCGGGAGGAGGGCAGATACGCAGTATTTT
>NA|NA|TRBV4-1|TRBJ2-1
CASSQDPTGPYNEQFF
TGCGCCAGCAGCCAAGATCCCACGGGTCCCTACAATGAGCAGTTCTTC
>TRBD2|NA|TRBV10-1|TRBJ2-1
CASSAGLAGDPNEQFF
TGCGCCAGCAGTGCCGGACTAGCGGGAGATCCCAATGAGCAGTTCTTC
>NA|NA|TRBV28|TRBJ1-2
CASSSVLFYGYTF
TGTGCCAGCAGTTCTGTCCTGTTCTATGGCTACACCTTC
>TRBD2|NA|TRBV7-2|TRBJ2-1
CASSPRLVAGGGEQFF
TGTGCCAGCAGCCCCAGGTTAGTAGCGGGAGGTGGGGAGCAGTTCTTC
>TRBD2|NA|TRBV30|TRBJ2-7
CAWSVQAPAGVEYEQYF
TGTGCCTGGAGTGTACAAGCCCCAGCGGGAGTTGAGTACGAGCAGTACTTC
>NA|NA|TRBV4-1|TRBJ1-6
CASSQIPRVLNSPLHF
TGCGCCAGCAGCCAAATCCCGAGGGTTTTAAATTCACCCCTCCACTTT
>TRBD2|once|TRBV28|TRBJ2-1
CASSPPGTSNEQFF
TGTGCCAGCAGTCCCCCCGGGACTAGCAATGAGCAGTTCTTC
>NA|NA|TRBV28|TRBJ1-5
CASSVGGGGASNQPQHF
TGTGCCAGCTCCGTGGGGGGAGGGGGGGCATCCAATCAGCCCCAGCATTTT
>TRBD2|NA|TRBV12-5|TRBJ2-3
CASGSAPLAGVSDTQYF
TGTGCTAGTGGTTCGGCCCCACTAGCGGGAGTATCAGATACGCAGTATTTT
>NA|NA|TRBV18|TRBJ2-1
CASSFRDWLKEQFF
TGTGCCAGCTCGTTCCGGGACTGGTTGAAAGAGCAGTTCTTC
>TRBD2|NA|TRBV5-6|TRBJ2-5
CASSLLAGREQYF
TGTGCCAGCAGCTTGCTAGCGGGACGTGAGCAGTACTTC
>NA|NA|TRBV9|TRBJ2-3
CASSASGLTDTQYF
TGTGCCAGCAGCGCTTCGGGACTCACAGATACGCAGTATTTT
>NA|once|TRBV7-2|TRBJ1-3
CASSSTGSPVALSGNTIYF
TGTGCCAGCAGCTCCACAGGTAGCCCGGTGGCCTTATCTGGAAACACCATATATTTT
>NA|NA|TRBV25-1|TRBJ2-3
CASSERSEGPDTQYF
TGTGCCAGCAGTGAACGGTCAGAGGGCCCAGATACGCAGTATTTT
>NA|NA|TRBV19|TRBJ1-3
CASSTGSGNTIYF
TGTGCCAGTAGTACAGGGTCTGGAAACACCATATATTTT